The source of this T cell receptor (beta chain) is a study of shared clonotypes between healthy human individuals. Study-level results: Generally, estimated richness proved larger in naive subsets than it did in memory subsets.

About this clone: No antigen is known for it.

Trimming pared 0 bases from V and 3 bases from J, leaving 15 bases between. Germline CDR1 MNHEY, CDR2 SMNVEV (reference sequence). CDR3 length: 16 amino acids. Deep level was the assay's run setting. Assay used: immunoSEQ multiplex PCR; TCRdb lists only in-frame clones, some missing. The sample shows around 620,000 clones, around 96% of them seen only once. Only CD45RO-negative cells positively selected for CCR7 counted as naive CD8 cells, so terminally differentiated effector memory CD45RA+ cells were excluded. All the donors were Caucasian adults who lived in Nashville, Tennessee. Sequencing was carried out using naive CD8+ T cells sorted from blood. The TCR was taken from a woman aged 25 to 39 in good health. The V and J genes are TRBV27 and TRBJ2-7; TRBD1 might be the D (7 bases). DNA for the CDR3: TGTGCCAGCAGTTTATCCAGGGGGGCAGGGGACTACGAGCAGTACTTC. As protein: CASSLSRGAGDYEQYF.